The entry below gives a single TCR beta chain sequence along with its context. Germline V CDR1 and CDR2: LNHDA, SQIVND (reference sequence). V was clipped by 6 bases and J by 4 bases; unmatched bases: 3. The CDR3 is 14 amino acids. This entry is derived from a study of blood T cell repertoires in COVID-19. Study-level background: Acute-phase and convalescent COVID-19 samples originated in the United States, Italy and Spain. Sample material is recorded as cDNA or gDNA derived from T cells, B-cell-depleted T cells, or PBMCs.

Original processing methods: It was from reference gene primer amplification that nucleated cell counts were estimated. Generated by immunoSEQ multiplex PCR, the TCRdb table keeps only in-frame clones and is missing some. The V and J calls and clone size were taken over from that table, and D and trimming were inferred from the DNA. The sample comprises approximately 200,000 clones, more than 75% of which are singletons, and 1.5% to 2% rests with the top ten. The TCR sequence derives from a man aged 35-49 years with active or convalescent COVID-19. Sequenced: peripheral blood. The genes are TRBV19 and TRBJ2-3; 11 bases align to TRBD1. The DNA for the CDR3 is TGTGCCAGTAGGGACAGGGGGCGGGCAGATACGCAGTATTTT. It yields the protein CASRDRGRADTQYF.